The rows below give T cell receptor beta chains drawn from one sample of a study of blood T cell repertoires in COVID-19. Method: immunoSEQ multiplex PCR; TCRdb's copy keeps in-frame clones and lacks some. The data hold 150,000 to 200,000 clones, with around 84% observed a single time. Sequencing used peripheral blood. These receptors were obtained from a man over 45 with active or convalescent COVID-19. Both conserved end residues are part of each CDR3. A D gene is named only where the DNA matches it firmly. Rows give clone size only sometimes, using once, few, many, or a class for an expanded clone.

>TRBJ2-7|NA|TRBV6-6|NA
CASSRQDEQYF
TGTGCCAGCTCAAGGCAGGACGAGCAGTACTTC
>TRBJ1-5|NA|TRBV7-8|NA
CASSSRGGNQPQHF
TGTGCCAGCAGCTCCAGGGGAGGCAATCAGCCCCAGCATTTT
>TRBJ1-1|NA|TRBV6-5|NA
CASSVSNTEAFF
TGTGCCAGCAGCGTTTCGAACACTGAAGCTTTCTTT
>TRBJ1-2|TRBD1|TRBV7-9|NA
CASSRGQGSYGYTF
TGTGCCAGCAGCCGTGGACAGGGGAGCTATGGCTACACCTTC
>TRBJ1-3|TRBD1|TRBV4-2|NA
CASSLQGSGNTIYF
TGTGCCAGCAGCCTACAGGGGTCCGGAAACACCATATATTTT
>TRBJ1-2|TRBD1|TRBV7-3|NA
CASSLYRGSGYTF
TGTGCCAGCAGCTTATACAGGGGCAGTGGCTACACCTTC
>TRBJ1-5|NA|TRBV5-6|NA
CASSSYRVSSQPQHF
TGTGCCAGCAGCTCCTACCGGGTTTCCTCCCAGCCCCAGCATTTT
>TRBJ2-2|TRBD1|TRBV28|NA
CASEQGAGTGELFF
TGTGCCAGCGAACAGGGGGCTGGCACCGGGGAGCTGTTTTTT
>TRBJ1-3|NA|TRBV6-5|NA
CASTRASSGNTIYF
TGTGCCAGCACCCGAGCTTCCTCTGGAAACACCATATATTTT
>TRBJ1-2|NA|TRBV2|NA
CASSPLGQPNYGYTF
TGTGCCAGCAGCCCCCTCGGACAACCCAACTATGGCTACACCTTC
>TRBJ2-3|TRBD2|TRBV7-2|NA
CASSLVAGGRSRTDTQYF
TGTGCCAGCAGCTTAGTAGCGGGGGGGCGTAGCCGCACAGATACGCAGTATTTT
>TRBJ2-2|TRBD2|TRBV5-5|NA
CASSPRTSGANTGELFF
TGTGCCAGCAGCCCGCGGACTAGCGGGGCGAACACCGGGGAGCTGTTTTTT
>TRBJ2-2|TRBD2|TRBV7-8|NA
CASSSSGSNTGELFF
TGTGCCAGCAGCTCTAGCGGGAGCAACACCGGGGAGCTGTTTTTT
>TRBJ2-1|TRBD2|TRBV2|NA
CASSESLAVDEQFF
TGTGCCAGCAGTGAGTCTCTAGCGGTCGATGAGCAGTTCTTC
>TRBJ1-2|NA|TRBV5-1|once
CASRAQGGYTF
TGCGCCAGCAGGGCTCAGGGGGGCTACACCTTC
>TRBJ1-2|NA|TRBV5-4|NA
CASSSLRANYGYTF
TGTGCCAGCAGCTCGTTGAGGGCGAACTATGGCTACACCTTC
>TRBJ1-2|NA|TRBV28|NA
CASSFVAIAYGYTF
TGTGCCAGCAGTTTTGTGGCAATTGCCTATGGCTACACCTTC
>TRBJ2-3|TRBD2|TRBV7-2|few
CASSLQREGADTQYF
TGTGCCAGCAGCTTGCAGCGGGAGGGCGCAGATACGCAGTATTTT
>TRBJ1-4|NA|TRBV9|NA
CASSVGQLGGEKLFF
TGTGCCAGCAGCGTTGGACAGCTCGGAGGTGAAAAACTGTTTTTT
>TRBJ2-5|TRBD1|TRBV2|NA
CASSPTGGLGETQYF
TGTGCCAGCAGCCCCACAGGGGGCTTGGGGGAGACCCAGTACTTC
>TRBJ1-3|NA|TRBV20-1|NA
CSASISGDSGNTIYF
TGCAGTGCTAGTATTTCGGGGGACTCTGGAAACACCATATATTTT
>TRBJ1-5|NA|TRBV5-8|NA
CASSLDFSNQPQHF
TGTGCCAGCAGCTTGGACTTTAGCAATCAGCCCCAGCATTTT
>TRBJ2-7|NA|TRBV7-2|NA
CASSLSRQYEQYF
TGTGCCAGCAGCTTATCGCGGCAGTACGAGCAGTACTTC
>TRBJ2-3|TRBD2|TRBV6-1|NA
CASSEYGGATDTQYF
TGTGCCAGCAGTGAATACGGGGGGGCGACAGATACGCAGTATTTT
>TRBJ2-6|TRBD2|TRBV19|NA
CASNPRTSGSSGANVLTF
TGTGCCAGTAATCCGAGGACTAGCGGGAGTTCAGGGGCCAACGTCCTGACTTTC
>TRBJ2-7|NA|TRBV24-1|NA
CATSEGIYEQYF
TGTGCCACCAGTGAGGGCATCTACGAGCAGTACTTC
>TRBJ2-7|TRBD1|TRBV7-8|NA
CASSHSPRDRGYEQYF
TGTGCCAGCAGTCATAGTCCCCGGGACAGGGGATACGAGCAGTACTTC
>TRBJ1-4|NA|TRBV7-6|once
CASSLSSGATNEKLFF
TGTGCCAGCAGCTTATCGTCCGGGGCAACTAATGAAAAACTGTTTTTT
>TRBJ2-1|TRBD2|TRBV2|NA
CASSERAGGFDEQFF
TGTGCCAGCAGTGAGAGGGCGGGAGGGTTCGATGAGCAGTTCTTC
>TRBJ1-2|NA|TRBV24-1|NA
CATRKQVLFYGYTF
TGTGCCACCAGGAAACAGGTTCTCTTTTATGGCTACACCTTC
>TRBJ2-3|NA|TRBV19|NA
CASKVQGGDTQYF
TGTGCCAGTAAGGTGCAGGGTGGAGATACGCAGTATTTT
>TRBJ1-2|TRBD1|TRBV19|few
CASSTPGQGAYGYTF
TGTGCCAGTAGTACCCCCGGACAGGGGGCCTACGGCTACACCTTC
>TRBJ2-7|TRBD1|TRBV5-1|NA
CASSEAVDRGSEQYF
TGCGCCAGCAGCGAAGCCGTGGACAGGGGTTCCGAGCAGTACTTC
>TRBJ2-7|TRBD2|TRBV14|NA
CASSRGLAGITYEQYF
TGTGCCAGCAGCCGCGGACTAGCGGGGATTACCTACGAGCAGTACTTC
>TRBJ2-2|NA|TRBV9|NA
CASSQGGPGELFF
TGTGCCAGCAGCCAAGGAGGGCCCGGGGAGCTGTTTTTT
>TRBJ1-2|NA|TRBV20-1|NA
CSASTRGYYGYTF
TGCAGTGCTAGTACCAGGGGCTACTATGGCTACACCTTC
>TRBJ2-7|TRBD1|TRBV27|NA
CASSFFGQGAGGSSYEQYF
TGTGCCAGCAGTTTTTTTGGACAGGGGGCGGGAGGGAGCTCCTACGAGCAGTACTTC